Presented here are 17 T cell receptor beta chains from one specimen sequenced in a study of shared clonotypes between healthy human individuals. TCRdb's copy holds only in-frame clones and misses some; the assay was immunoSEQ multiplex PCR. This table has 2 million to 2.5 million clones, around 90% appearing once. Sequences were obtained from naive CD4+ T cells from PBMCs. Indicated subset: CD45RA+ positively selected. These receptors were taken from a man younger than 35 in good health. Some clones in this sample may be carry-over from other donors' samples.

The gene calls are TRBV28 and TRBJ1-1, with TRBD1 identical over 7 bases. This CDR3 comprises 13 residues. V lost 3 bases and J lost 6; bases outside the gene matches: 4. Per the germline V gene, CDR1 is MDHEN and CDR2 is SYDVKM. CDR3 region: CASSFDRVAEAFF. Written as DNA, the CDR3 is TGTGCCAGCAGTTTCGACAGGGTGGCTGAAGCTTTCTTT.

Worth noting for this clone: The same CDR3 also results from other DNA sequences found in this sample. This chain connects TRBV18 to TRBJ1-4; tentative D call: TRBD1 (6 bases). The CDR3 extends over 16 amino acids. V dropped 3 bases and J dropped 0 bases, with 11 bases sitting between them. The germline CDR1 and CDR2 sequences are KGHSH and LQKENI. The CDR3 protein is CASSPTTGSTNEKLFF. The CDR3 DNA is TGTGCCAGCTCACCTACGACAGGATCAACTAATGAAAAACTGTTTTTT.

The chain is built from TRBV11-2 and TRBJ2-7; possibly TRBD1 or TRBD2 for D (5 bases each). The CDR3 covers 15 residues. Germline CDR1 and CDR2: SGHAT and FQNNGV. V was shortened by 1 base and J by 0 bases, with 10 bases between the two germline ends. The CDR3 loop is CASSLAHGASYEQYF. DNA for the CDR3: TGTGCCAGCAGCTTAGCACACGGGGCCTCCTACGAGCAGTACTTC. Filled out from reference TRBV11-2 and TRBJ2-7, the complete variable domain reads EAGVAQSPRYKIIEKRQSVAFWCNPISGHATLYWYQQILGQGPKLLIQFQNNGVVDDSQLPKDRFSAERLKGVDSTLKIQPAKLEDSAVYLCASSLAHGASYEQYFGPGTRLTVT.

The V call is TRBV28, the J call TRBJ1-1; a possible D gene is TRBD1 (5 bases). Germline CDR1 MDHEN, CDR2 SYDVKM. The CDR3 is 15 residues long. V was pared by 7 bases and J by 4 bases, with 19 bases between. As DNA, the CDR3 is TGTGCCAGCATATCTGGGGCCCTCGGGACCACTGAAGCTTTCTTT. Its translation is CASISGALGTTEAFF.

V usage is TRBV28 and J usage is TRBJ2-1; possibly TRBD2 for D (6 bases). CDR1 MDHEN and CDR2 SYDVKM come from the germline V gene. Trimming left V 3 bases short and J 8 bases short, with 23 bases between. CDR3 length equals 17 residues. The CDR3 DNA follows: TGTGCCAGCAGTTTCCCTGCGGGAAGGCCAGGAGTCGATGAGCAGTTCTTC. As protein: CASSFPAGRPGVDEQFF.

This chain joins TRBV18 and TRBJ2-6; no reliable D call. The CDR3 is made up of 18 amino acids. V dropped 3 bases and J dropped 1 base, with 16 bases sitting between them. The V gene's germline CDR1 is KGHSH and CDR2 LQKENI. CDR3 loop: CASSPVDIDGSGANVLTF. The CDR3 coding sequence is TGTGCCAGCTCACCCGTCGATATTGACGGATCTGGGGCCAACGTCCTGACTTTC.

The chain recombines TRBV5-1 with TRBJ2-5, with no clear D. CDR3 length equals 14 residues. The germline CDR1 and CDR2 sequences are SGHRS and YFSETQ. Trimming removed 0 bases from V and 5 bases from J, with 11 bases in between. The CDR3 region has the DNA TGCGCCAGCAGCTTGGCCTTTAATCCGGAGACCCAGTACTTC. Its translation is CASSLAFNPETQYF.

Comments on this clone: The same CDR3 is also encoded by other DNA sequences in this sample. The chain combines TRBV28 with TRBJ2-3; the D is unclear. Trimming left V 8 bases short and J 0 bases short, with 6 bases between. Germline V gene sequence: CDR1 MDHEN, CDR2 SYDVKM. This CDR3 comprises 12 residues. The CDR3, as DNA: TGTGCCAGCTCTCCCAGCACAGATACGCAGTATTTT. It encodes CASSPSTDTQYF.

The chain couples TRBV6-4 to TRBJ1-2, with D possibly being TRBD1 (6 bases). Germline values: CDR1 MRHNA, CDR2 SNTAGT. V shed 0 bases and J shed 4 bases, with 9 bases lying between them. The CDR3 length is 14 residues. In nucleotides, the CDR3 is TGTGCCAGCAGTGACTCGAGCAGGGGCTATGGCTACACCTTC. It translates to CASSDSSRGYGYTF.

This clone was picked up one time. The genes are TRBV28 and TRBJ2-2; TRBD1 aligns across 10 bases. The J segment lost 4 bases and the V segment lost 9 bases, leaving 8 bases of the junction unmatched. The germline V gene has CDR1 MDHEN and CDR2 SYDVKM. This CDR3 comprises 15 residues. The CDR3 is CASRPRTGGTGELFF. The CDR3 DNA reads TGTGCCAGTAGGCCCAGGACAGGGGGCACCGGGGAGCTGTTTTTT.

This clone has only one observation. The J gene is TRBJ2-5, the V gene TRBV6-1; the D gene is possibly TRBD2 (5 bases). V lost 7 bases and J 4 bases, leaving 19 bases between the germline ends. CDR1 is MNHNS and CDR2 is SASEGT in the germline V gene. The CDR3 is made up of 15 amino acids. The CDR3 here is CASTPPGETGETQYF. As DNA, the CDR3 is TGTGCCAGCACCCCCCCCGGGGAGACGGGAGAGACCCAGTACTTC.

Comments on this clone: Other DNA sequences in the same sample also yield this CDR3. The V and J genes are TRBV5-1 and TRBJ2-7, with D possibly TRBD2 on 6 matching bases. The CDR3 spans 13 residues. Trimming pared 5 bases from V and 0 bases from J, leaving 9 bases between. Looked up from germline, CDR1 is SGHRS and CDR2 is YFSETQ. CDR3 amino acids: CASSDGSSYEQYF. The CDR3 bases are TGCGCCAGCAGTGACGGGAGCTCCTACGAGCAGTACTTC.

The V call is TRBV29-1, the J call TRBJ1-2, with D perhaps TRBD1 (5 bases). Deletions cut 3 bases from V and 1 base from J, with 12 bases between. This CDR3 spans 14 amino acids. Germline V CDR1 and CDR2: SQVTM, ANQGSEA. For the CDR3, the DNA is TGCAGCGTTGATAGGGGCAGGAGTAACTATGGCTACACCTTC. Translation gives CSVDRGRSNYGYTF. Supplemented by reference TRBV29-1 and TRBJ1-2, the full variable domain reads SAVISQKPSRDICQRGTSLTIQCQVDSQVTMMFWYRQQPGQSLTLIATANQGSEATYESGFVIDKFPISRPNLTFSTLTVSNMSPEDSSIYLCSVDRGRSNYGYTFGSGTRLTVV.

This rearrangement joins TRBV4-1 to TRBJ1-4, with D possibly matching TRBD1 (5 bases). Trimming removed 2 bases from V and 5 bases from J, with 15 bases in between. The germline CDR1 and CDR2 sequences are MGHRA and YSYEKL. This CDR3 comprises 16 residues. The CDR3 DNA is TGCGCCAGCAGCCAATTCTCCCGGGGGAAAAATGAAAAACTGTTTTTT. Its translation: CASSQFSRGKNEKLFF.

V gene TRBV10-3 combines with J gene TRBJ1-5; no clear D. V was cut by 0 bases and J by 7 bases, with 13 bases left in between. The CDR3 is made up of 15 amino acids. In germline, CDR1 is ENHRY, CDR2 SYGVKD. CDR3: CAISESKGGSQPQHF. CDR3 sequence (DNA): TGTGCCATCAGTGAGTCGAAGGGAGGGTCGCAGCCCCAGCATTTT.

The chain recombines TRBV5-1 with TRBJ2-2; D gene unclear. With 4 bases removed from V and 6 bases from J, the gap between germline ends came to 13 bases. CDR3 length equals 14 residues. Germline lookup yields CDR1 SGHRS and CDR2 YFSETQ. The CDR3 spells CASSLPSSSGELFF. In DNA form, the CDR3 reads TGCGCCAGCAGCCTCCCGTCCTCGTCCGGGGAGCTGTTTTTT.

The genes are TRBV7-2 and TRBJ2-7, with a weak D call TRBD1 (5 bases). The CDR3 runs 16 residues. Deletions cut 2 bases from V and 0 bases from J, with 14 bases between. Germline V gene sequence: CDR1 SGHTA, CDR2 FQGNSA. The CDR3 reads CASSLLPDSYSYEQYF. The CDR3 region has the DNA TGTGCCAGCAGCTTATTGCCAGACAGCTACTCCTACGAGCAGTACTTC.